Listed below are T cell receptor beta chains from one sample, sequenced in a study of cytomegalovirus exposure and HLA in healthy donors. Clones were sequenced by immunoSEQ multiplex PCR, and TCRdb holds only the in-frame ones, with some missing. The sample lists tens of thousands of clones, roughly 80% occurring once. The sample comprised PBMCs. Receptors originate from a man in his forties in good health and CMV-seronegative. The CDR3 runs from the conserved cysteine through the conserved F or W. A D gene is named only where the DNA matches it firmly. Clone size is shown for a subset of rows, as once, few, many or a class of expanded clone.

d_call: TRBD2
v_call: TRBV15
clone_size: .
j_call: TRBJ2-1
cdr3_aa: CATSRGTSGRATFNEQFF
cdr3_nt: TGTGCCACCAGCAGGGGGACTAGCGGGAGGGCCACATTCAATGAGCAGTTCTTC

d_call: TRBD1
v_call: TRBV29-1
clone_size: .
j_call: TRBJ2-7
cdr3_aa: CSVSGTGLNEQYF
cdr3_nt: TGCAGCGTTTCCGGGACAGGGCTCAACGAGCAGTACTTC

d_call: .
v_call: TRBV5-1
clone_size: .
j_call: TRBJ2-5
cdr3_aa: CASSLSPGVETQYF
cdr3_nt: TGCGCCAGCAGCTTGTCGCCAGGGGTTGAGACCCAGTACTTC

d_call: TRBD1
v_call: TRBV14
clone_size: .
j_call: TRBJ1-2
cdr3_aa: CASSIRTGKKYGYTF
cdr3_nt: TGTGCCAGCAGCATCCGGACAGGGAAAAAGTATGGCTACACCTTC

d_call: .
v_call: TRBV5-8
clone_size: .
j_call: TRBJ1-5
cdr3_aa: CASSLETAAITYSNQPQHF
cdr3_nt: TGTGCCAGCAGCTTAGAGACTGCCGCTATAACTTATAGCAATCAGCCCCAGCATTTT

d_call: .
v_call: TRBV2
clone_size: .
j_call: TRBJ1-5
cdr3_aa: CASSGTGVSNQPQHF
cdr3_nt: TGTGCCAGCAGTGGCACCGGGGTCTCTAATCAGCCCCAGCATTTT

d_call: TRBD2
v_call: TRBV27
clone_size: .
j_call: TRBJ2-3
cdr3_aa: CASSRLSGAPTDTQYF
cdr3_nt: TGTGCCAGCAGCAGACTTAGCGGGGCCCCCACGGATACGCAGTATTTT

d_call: .
v_call: TRBV21-1
clone_size: .
j_call: TRBJ1-1
cdr3_aa: CASSPGEGDLGKDTEAFF
cdr3_nt: TGTGCCAGCAGTCCCGGGGAAGGGGACTTAGGTAAGGACACTGAAGCTTTCTTT

d_call: .
v_call: TRBV28
clone_size: .
j_call: TRBJ1-2
cdr3_aa: CASRSGGNYGYTF
cdr3_nt: TGTGCCAGCAGGTCCGGAGGGAACTATGGCTACACCTTC

d_call: TRBD2
v_call: TRBV30
clone_size: .
j_call: TRBJ2-7
cdr3_aa: CAWSVLAGGYEQYF
cdr3_nt: TGTGCCTGGAGTGTACTAGCGGGAGGGTACGAGCAGTACTTC

d_call: .
v_call: TRBV29-1
clone_size: few
j_call: TRBJ2-1
cdr3_aa: CSVVRGRGEQFF
cdr3_nt: TGCAGCGTTGTTCGAGGTAGAGGTGAGCAGTTCTTC

d_call: .
v_call: TRBV25-1
clone_size: .
j_call: TRBJ1-5
cdr3_aa: CASSEQGKTGVPQHF
cdr3_nt: TGTGCCAGCAGTGAGCAGGGGAAAACCGGTGTGCCCCAGCATTTT

d_call: TRBD2
v_call: TRBV7-7
clone_size: .
j_call: TRBJ2-3
cdr3_aa: CASSLAGLGDTQYF
cdr3_nt: TGTGCTAGCAGCTTAGCTGGACTAGGAGATACGCAGTATTTT

d_call: .
v_call: TRBV14
clone_size: .
j_call: TRBJ2-7
cdr3_aa: CASSPINGSAREQYF
cdr3_nt: TGTGCCAGCAGCCCCATAAACGGGAGTGCAAGGGAGCAGTACTTC

d_call: TRBD1
v_call: TRBV7-9
clone_size: .
j_call: TRBJ2-7
cdr3_aa: CASSGWDRAYEQYF
cdr3_nt: TGTGCCAGCAGCGGATGGGACAGGGCCTACGAGCAGTACTTC

d_call: .
v_call: TRBV13
clone_size: .
j_call: TRBJ2-7
cdr3_aa: CASSTHLSEQYF
cdr3_nt: TGTGCCAGCAGCACCCACCTGAGCGAGCAGTACTTC

d_call: .
v_call: TRBV19
clone_size: .
j_call: TRBJ2-5
cdr3_aa: CASSSDYGGGWQETQYF
cdr3_nt: TGTGCCAGTAGTTCGGACTATGGAGGTGGTTGGCAAGAGACCCAGTACTTC

d_call: .
v_call: TRBV7-2
clone_size: .
j_call: TRBJ1-5
cdr3_aa: CASSSDSPGIQPQHF
cdr3_nt: TGTGCCAGCAGCTCAGACTCACCTGGTATTCAGCCCCAGCATTTT

d_call: .
v_call: TRBV21-1
clone_size: .
j_call: TRBJ2-7
cdr3_aa: CASSKPIPYEQYF
cdr3_nt: TGTGCCAGCAGCAAACCAATTCCCTACGAGCAGTACTTC

d_call: .
v_call: TRBV6-5
clone_size: .
j_call: TRBJ1-2
cdr3_aa: CASSYSQDGYTF
cdr3_nt: TGTGCCAGCAGTTACTCGCAGGATGGCTACACCTTC

d_call: .
v_call: TRBV29-1
clone_size: .
j_call: TRBJ1-1
cdr3_aa: CSVALTNTEAFF
cdr3_nt: TGCAGCGTGGCCCTCACGAACACTGAAGCTTTCTTT

d_call: TRBD1
v_call: TRBV13
clone_size: .
j_call: TRBJ1-1
cdr3_aa: CASSSGQGTEAFF
cdr3_nt: TGTGCCAGCAGCTCGGGACAGGGCACTGAAGCTTTCTTT

d_call: TRBD1
v_call: TRBV11-3
clone_size: few
j_call: TRBJ2-7
cdr3_aa: CASSLNRGYEQYF
cdr3_nt: TGTGCCAGCAGCTTAAACAGGGGCTACGAGCAGTACTTC

d_call: .
v_call: TRBV2
clone_size: .
j_call: TRBJ1-5
cdr3_aa: CASNSGGDQPQHF
cdr3_nt: TGTGCCAGCAACTCGGGGGGAGATCAGCCCCAGCATTTT

d_call: TRBD1
v_call: TRBV6-5
clone_size: .
j_call: TRBJ1-3
cdr3_aa: CASSGQGTGGNTIYF
cdr3_nt: TGTGCCAGCAGCGGACAGGGAACAGGTGGAAACACCATATATTTT

d_call: .
v_call: TRBV5-1
clone_size: once
j_call: TRBJ1-1
cdr3_aa: CASSFKQNTEAFF
cdr3_nt: TGCGCCAGCAGCTTTAAACAGAACACTGAAGCTTTCTTT

d_call: .
v_call: TRBV28
clone_size: .
j_call: TRBJ1-1
cdr3_aa: CASSFPGDVNTEAFF
cdr3_nt: TGTGCCAGCAGTTTCCCGGGGGACGTGAACACTGAAGCTTTCTTT

d_call: .
v_call: TRBV27
clone_size: .
j_call: TRBJ1-2
cdr3_aa: CASRHGGLGGYTF
cdr3_nt: TGTGCCAGCAGGCATGGGGGCTTGGGAGGCTACACCTTC

d_call: .
v_call: TRBV4-2
clone_size: few
j_call: TRBJ2-2
cdr3_aa: CASSQGVRPEHGGELFF
cdr3_nt: TGTGCCAGCAGCCAAGGGGTGCGGCCGGAGCACGGCGGGGAGCTGTTTTTT

d_call: .
v_call: TRBV7-2
clone_size: few
j_call: TRBJ2-7
cdr3_aa: CASSLMLSGARVSYEQYF
cdr3_nt: TGTGCCAGCAGCTTAATGCTCTCTGGGGCGAGAGTCTCCTACGAGCAGTACTTC

d_call: .
v_call: TRBV2
clone_size: once
j_call: TRBJ1-6
cdr3_aa: CASSAGQKYNSPLHF
cdr3_nt: TGTGCCAGCAGCGCAGGCCAGAAGTATAATTCACCCCTCCACTTT

d_call: .
v_call: TRBV7-2
clone_size: .
j_call: TRBJ2-7
cdr3_aa: CASSLSRGLGVGYF
cdr3_nt: TGTGCCAGCAGCCTGAGTAGGGGACTTGGCGTTGGGTACTTC

d_call: TRBD2
v_call: TRBV7-2
clone_size: .
j_call: TRBJ2-1
cdr3_aa: CASSRWTSGRYNEQFF
cdr3_nt: TGTGCCAGCAGCCGATGGACTAGCGGCCGCTACAATGAGCAGTTCTTC

d_call: .
v_call: TRBV25-1
clone_size: .
j_call: TRBJ1-4
cdr3_aa: CASSDLGGQGPTNEKLFF
cdr3_nt: TGTGCCAGCAGTGACCTTGGTGGGCAGGGCCCAACTAATGAAAAACTGTTTTTT

d_call: .
v_call: TRBV6-1
clone_size: once
j_call: TRBJ1-2
cdr3_aa: CASRDSSNYGYTF
cdr3_nt: TGTGCCAGCAGGGACTCTTCCAACTATGGCTACACCTTC

d_call: TRBD2
v_call: TRBV15
clone_size: .
j_call: TRBJ2-2
cdr3_aa: CATSRDLTSGRAGELFF
cdr3_nt: TGTGCCACCAGCAGAGATTTGACTAGCGGGAGAGCCGGGGAGCTGTTTTTT

d_call: TRBD2
v_call: TRBV7-9
clone_size: .
j_call: TRBJ2-3
cdr3_aa: CASSTGGGTGDTQYF
cdr3_nt: TGTGCCAGCAGCACGGGCGGGGGGACGGGAGATACGCAGTATTTT

d_call: .
v_call: TRBV4-3
clone_size: few
j_call: TRBJ1-1
cdr3_aa: CASSQRTANTEAFF
cdr3_nt: TGCGCCAGCAGCCAACGGACAGCGAACACTGAAGCTTTCTTT

d_call: TRBD2
v_call: TRBV6-5
clone_size: .
j_call: TRBJ2-1
cdr3_aa: CASSYSGLAGNNEQFF
cdr3_nt: TGTGCCAGCAGTTACTCGGGACTAGCGGGAAACAATGAGCAGTTCTTC

d_call: TRBD1
v_call: TRBV29-1
clone_size: .
j_call: TRBJ1-2
cdr3_aa: CSVGTGGNYGYTF
cdr3_nt: TGCAGCGTCGGGACAGGAGGAAACTATGGCTACACCTTC

d_call: TRBD2
v_call: TRBV7-2
clone_size: .
j_call: TRBJ2-7
cdr3_aa: CASSLREGLAGVTRYEQYF
cdr3_nt: TGTGCCAGCAGCCTACGTGAGGGGCTAGCGGGAGTAACCCGCTACGAGCAGTACTTC

d_call: .
v_call: TRBV20-1
clone_size: .
j_call: TRBJ2-7
cdr3_aa: CSAGPPGEQYF
cdr3_nt: TGCAGTGCTGGCCCCCCAGGGGAGCAGTACTTC

d_call: .
v_call: TRBV7-3
clone_size: .
j_call: TRBJ2-7
cdr3_aa: CASSPDAGTYEQYF
cdr3_nt: TGTGCCAGCAGCCCAGATGCCGGGACCTACGAGCAGTACTTC

d_call: .
v_call: TRBV5-4
clone_size: .
j_call: TRBJ1-2
cdr3_aa: CASSLGGPRAYGYTF
cdr3_nt: TGTGCCAGCAGCTTGGGGGGCCCACGGGCTTATGGCTACACCTTC

d_call: TRBD1
v_call: TRBV29-1
clone_size: .
j_call: TRBJ2-7
cdr3_aa: CSGKYRGYEQYF
cdr3_nt: TGCAGCGGGAAATACAGGGGCTACGAGCAGTACTTC

d_call: TRBD1
v_call: TRBV28
clone_size: once
j_call: TRBJ1-2
cdr3_aa: CATRTGEGYGYTF
cdr3_nt: TGTGCCACCCGGACAGGGGAAGGCTATGGCTACACCTTC

d_call: TRBD2
v_call: TRBV4-3
clone_size: few
j_call: TRBJ2-7
cdr3_aa: CASSQDLLAGKEQYF
cdr3_nt: TGCGCCAGCAGCCAAGATCTGCTAGCGGGTAAAGAGCAGTACTTC

d_call: .
v_call: TRBV7-6
clone_size: few
j_call: TRBJ2-1
cdr3_aa: CASSLGRGEQFF
cdr3_nt: TGTGCCAGCAGCTTAGGACGGGGTGAGCAGTTCTTC

d_call: TRBD2
v_call: TRBV19
clone_size: .
j_call: TRBJ2-1
cdr3_aa: CASSINPSGMGEQFF
cdr3_nt: TGTGCCAGTAGTATTAATCCTAGCGGGATGGGGGAGCAGTTCTTC

d_call: .
v_call: TRBV19
clone_size: .
j_call: TRBJ1-5
cdr3_aa: CASSRSKQGMGNQPQHF
cdr3_nt: TGTGCCAGTAGTAGAAGCAAACAGGGTATGGGCAATCAGCCCCAGCATTTT